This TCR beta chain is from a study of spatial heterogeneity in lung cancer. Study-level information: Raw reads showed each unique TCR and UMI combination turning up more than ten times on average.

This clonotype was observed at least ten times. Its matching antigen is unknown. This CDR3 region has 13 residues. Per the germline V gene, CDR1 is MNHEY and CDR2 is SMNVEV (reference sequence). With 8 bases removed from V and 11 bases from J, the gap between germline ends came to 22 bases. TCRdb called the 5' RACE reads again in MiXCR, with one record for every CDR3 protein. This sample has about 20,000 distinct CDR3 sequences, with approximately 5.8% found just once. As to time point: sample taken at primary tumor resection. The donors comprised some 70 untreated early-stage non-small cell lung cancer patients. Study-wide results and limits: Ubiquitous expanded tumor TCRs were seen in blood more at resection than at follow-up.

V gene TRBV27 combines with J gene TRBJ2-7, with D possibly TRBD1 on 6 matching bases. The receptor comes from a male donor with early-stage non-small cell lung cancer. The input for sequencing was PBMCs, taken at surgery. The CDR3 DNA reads TGTGCCAGCGCCTTAAGCCTTTCCAGGGGAGAGTACTTC. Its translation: CASALSLSRGEYF.